What follows is one T cell receptor (beta chain) and its context. The antigen remains undetermined. This specimen belongs to a study of T cells after yellow fever vaccination. Study in general: Low-cell-number fractions were prepared with SMART-Seq v4 Ultra Low Input.

Findings and limits, study-wide: Reappearance after the booster was seen for most primary-vaccination clones, at 95% to 98% CD4 and 80% to 90% CD8. Though it reached lower strength, the secondary response hit its peak faster, day 5 versus 15.

Trimming at V came to 5 bases and at J to 10 bases, leaving 8 bases not matched to a gene. Germline values: CDR1 LNHDA, CDR2 SQIVND (reference sequence). This CDR3 has 13 amino acids. TCR cDNA was made by 5'RACE template switching, adding a universal primer site and UMIs. Via MiXCR, TCRdb re-called the 5' RACE reads, giving one row per CDR3 protein. This table holds just over 250,000 distinct CDR3 sequences, about 5.2% found once. This material consisted of CD4+ T cells sorted from PBMCs, taken on the day of the yellow fever booster vaccination. The receptor was derived from a man between 18 and 35 years old who received the YFV17D yellow fever vaccine. The chain couples TRBV19 to TRBJ2-1; 7 nucleotides line up with TRBD1. The CDR3, as DNA: TGTGCCAGTAGTCTCGACAGGGCCGAGGAGCAGTTCTTC. This sequence encodes CASSLDRAEEQFF.